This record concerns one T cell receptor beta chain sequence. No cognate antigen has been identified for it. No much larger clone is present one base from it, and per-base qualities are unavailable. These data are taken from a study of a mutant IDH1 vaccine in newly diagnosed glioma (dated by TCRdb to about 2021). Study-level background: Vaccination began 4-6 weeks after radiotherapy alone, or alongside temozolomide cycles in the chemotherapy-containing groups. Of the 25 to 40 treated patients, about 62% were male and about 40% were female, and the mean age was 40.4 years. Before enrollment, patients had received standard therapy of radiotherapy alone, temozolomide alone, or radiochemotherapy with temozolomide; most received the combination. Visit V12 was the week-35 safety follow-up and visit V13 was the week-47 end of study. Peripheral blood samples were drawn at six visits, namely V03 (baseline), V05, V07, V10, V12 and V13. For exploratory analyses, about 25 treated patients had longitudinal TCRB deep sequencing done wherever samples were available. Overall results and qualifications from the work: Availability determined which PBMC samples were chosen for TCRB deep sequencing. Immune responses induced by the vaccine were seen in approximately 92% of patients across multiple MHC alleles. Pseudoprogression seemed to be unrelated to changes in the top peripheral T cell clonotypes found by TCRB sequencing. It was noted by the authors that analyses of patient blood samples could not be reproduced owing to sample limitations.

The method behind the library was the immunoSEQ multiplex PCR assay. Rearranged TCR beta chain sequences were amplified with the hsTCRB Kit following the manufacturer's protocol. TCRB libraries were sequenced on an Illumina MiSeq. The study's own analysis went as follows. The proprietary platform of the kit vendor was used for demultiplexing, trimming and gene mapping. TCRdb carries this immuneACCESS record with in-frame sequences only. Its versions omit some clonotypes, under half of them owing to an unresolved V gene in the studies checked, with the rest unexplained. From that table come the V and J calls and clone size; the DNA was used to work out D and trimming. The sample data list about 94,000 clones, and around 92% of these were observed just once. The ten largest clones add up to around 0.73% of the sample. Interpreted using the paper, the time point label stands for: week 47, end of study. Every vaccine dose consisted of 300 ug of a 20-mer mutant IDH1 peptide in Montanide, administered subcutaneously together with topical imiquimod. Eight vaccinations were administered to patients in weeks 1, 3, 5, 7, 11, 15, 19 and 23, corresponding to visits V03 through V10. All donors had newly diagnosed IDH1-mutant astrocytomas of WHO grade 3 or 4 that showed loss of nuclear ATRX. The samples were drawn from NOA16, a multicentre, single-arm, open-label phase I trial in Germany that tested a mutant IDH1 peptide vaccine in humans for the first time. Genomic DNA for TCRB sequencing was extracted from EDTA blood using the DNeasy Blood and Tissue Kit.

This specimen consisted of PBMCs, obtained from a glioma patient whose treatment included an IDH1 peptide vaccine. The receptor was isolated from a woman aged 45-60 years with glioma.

For the CDR3, the sequence is CASSVAPLGAYEQYF. The sequenced DNA is TGTGCCAGCAGCGTAGCCCCACTAGGCGCCTACGAGCAGTACTTC. The rearrangement joined TRBV9 to TRBJ2-7; perhaps TRBD2 is the D gene, with 5 bases matching. CDR1 and CDR2 (SGDLS, YYNGEE) derive from the germline V gene. V is shortened by 0 bases, J by 2 bases, and the region joining them spans 12 bases. The CDR3 has 15 amino acids, counting the end cysteine and phenylalanine. Only CDR3 DNA is held: 45 bases, read in frame from base 1.